This passage covers 16 T cell receptor beta chains from one sample sequenced in a study of OX40 agonist ivuxolimab in advanced cancers. Libraries were prepared through the immunoSEQ multiplex PCR assay. This is the immuneACCESS table as TCRdb keeps it, with only in-frame sequences that have V and J called. A part of the clones is gone; compared with another copy, unresolved V genes explain less than half, and the rest is unexplained. The sample data list about 80,000 clones, and more than 90% of these were observed just once. Of the sample, approximately 0.69% falls within the top ten clones. Sequencing was performed on CD4+ or CD8+ T cells sorted from blood, taken in a trial of the OX40 agonist ivuxolimab. The source of these receptors is an adult with an advanced solid tumor such as melanoma, head and neck, liver or kidney cancer.

This sequence joins TRBV7-3 and TRBJ1-2; a possible D gene is TRBD1 (5 bases). The CDR3 has 15 amino acids. From germline, CDR1 is SGHTA and CDR2 FQGTGA. Between the trimmed V and J ends, which lost 2 bases and 0 bases, there was a span of 10 bases. The CDR3 spells CASSLGPGSNYGYTF. The CDR3 coding sequence is TGTGCCAGCAGCTTAGGGCCAGGGTCTAACTATGGCTACACCTTC.

The chain employs TRBV7-3 and TRBJ2-3; D ambiguous. Germline CDR1 and CDR2: SGHTA and FQGTGA. The CDR3 extends over 11 amino acids. The V gene lost 5 bases and the J gene lost 7 bases, with 7 bases spanning the gap. In DNA, the CDR3 is TGTGCCAGCAGCCAAGGAAATACGCAGTATTTT. It yields the protein CASSQGNTQYF.

This sequence joins TRBV7-9 and TRBJ1-2, with D uncertain. The CDR3 runs to 12 residues. Germline values: CDR1 SEHNR, CDR2 FQNEAQ (reference sequence). V lost 3 bases to trimming and J lost 5 bases, with 7 bases between them. CDR3 nucleotide sequence: TGTGCCAGCAGCTTTGAGGGTTATGGCTACACCTTC. Translating gives CASSFEGYGYTF.

J is TRBJ2-5 and V is TRBV5-6, with D unclear. The V and J ends lost 5 bases and 5 bases respectively, with 16 bases between them. From germline, CDR1 is SGHDT and CDR2 YYEEEE. CDR3 length: 14 residues. This chain's CDR3 is CASRRSAEFETQYF. The CDR3 coding sequence is TGTGCCAGCAGGCGATCGGCCGAATTTGAGACCCAGTACTTC.

Here the CDR3 reads CASSLVRVKSWGTDTQYF. In nucleotides, the CDR3 is TGTGCCAGCAGCTTAGTCAGGGTTAAGAGTTGGGGCACAGATACGCAGTATTTT. The rearrangement links TRBV7-2 to TRBJ2-3; tentatively, D is TRBD1 (5 bases). V gave up 1 base and J gave up 1 base, with 18 bases separating them. Germline V gene lookup returns CDR1 SGHTA and CDR2 FQGNSA. The CDR3 runs 18 residues.

This chain links TRBV7-3 with TRBJ2-3, with D hard to call. V lost 6 bases to trimming and J lost 6 bases, with 19 bases between them. The CDR3 consists of 15 residues. Germline V lookup: CDR1 SGHTA, CDR2 FQGTGA. The CDR3 sequence: CASSLSRQLRDTQYF. The CDR3 DNA reads as TGTGCCAGCAGTCTTTCAAGACAACTCAGGGATACGCAGTATTTT.

The chain employs TRBV14 and TRBJ2-5, with 9 bases aligning to TRBD2. This CDR3 is built from 18 residues. Per the germline V gene, CDR1 is SGHDN and CDR2 is FVKESK. The junction had 13 bases not matched to a gene; V was cut back by 4 bases and J by 1 base. Here the CDR3 DNA reads TGTGCCAGCAGCCGAACTTACTACCTAGCGGGAACCCAAGAGACCCAGTACTTC. Translating gives CASSRTYYLAGTQETQYF.

Here the CDR3 DNA reads TGTGCCAGCAGCGTAGCTCTTAGCGGTACCTACAATGAGCAGTTCTTC. As protein: CASSVALSGTYNEQFF. This sequence joins TRBV9 and TRBJ2-1; tentative D call: TRBD2 (6 bases). The length of the CDR3 is 16 residues. Trimming pared 0 bases from V and 2 bases from J, leaving 12 bases between. Germline CDR1 is SGDLS and CDR2 is YYNGEE.

The chain is built from TRBV19 and TRBJ1-2; 8 nucleotides align to TRBD1. With V trimmed by 4 bases and J by 8 bases, 6 bases remained unmatched. This CDR3 is built from 13 residues. Germline V gene data show CDR1 as LNHDA and CDR2 as SQIVND (reference sequence). The chain's CDR3 is CASSTRQGLGYTF. As DNA, the CDR3 is TGTGCCAGTAGTACCCGACAGGGGCTAGGCTACACCTTC.

The chain recombines TRBV6-5 with TRBJ1-5; D not resolved. Germline loops: CDR1 MNHEY, CDR2 SVGAGI. The CDR3 is made up of 14 amino acids. V lost 2 bases and J 2 bases, leaving 7 bases between the germline ends. CDR3 loop: CASSYTAGNQPQHF. CDR3 coding DNA: TGTGCCAGCAGTTACACGGCAGGCAATCAGCCCCAGCATTTT.

V and J are TRBV6-5 and TRBJ2-3, with TRBD2 matching 11 bases. The germline CDR1 and CDR2 sequences are MNHEY and SVGAGI. The CDR3 spans 15 residues. V shed 6 bases, J shed 4 bases, and the junction held 6 bases outside the gene matches. The CDR3 here is CASSKLAGVADTQYF. The DNA for the CDR3 is TGTGCCAGCAGCAAACTAGCGGGAGTGGCAGATACGCAGTATTTT.

V is TRBV18 and J is TRBJ2-7, with 9 bases fitting TRBD2. The junction had 5 bases not matched to a gene; V was cut back by 3 bases and J by 5 bases. This CDR3 is 14 amino acids long. Germline CDR1 is KGHSH and CDR2 is LQKENI. CDR3 in DNA: TGTGCCAGCTCACCTTCTAGCGGGAACGACGAGCAGTACTTC. Translated, it gives CASSPSSGNDEQYF.

The chain links TRBV6-5 to TRBJ2-5, with TRBD2 matching 7 bases. This CDR3 spans 15 amino acids. In germline, CDR1 is MNHEY, CDR2 SVGAGI. Trimming cost V 1 base and J 2 bases; bases outside gene matches: 4. CDR3 residues: CASSYWSGGQETQYF. CDR3 nucleotides: TGTGCCAGCAGTTACTGGTCGGGGGGACAAGAGACCCAGTACTTC.

The chain uses TRBV29-1 and TRBJ2-2, with D tentatively TRBD2 (6 bases). There are 14 residues in the CDR3. Germline loops: CDR1 SQVTM, CDR2 ANQGSEA. Trimming stripped 4 bases from V and 2 bases from J, with 11 bases between. For the CDR3, the DNA is TGCAGCGTTGCTGGGACTCGAAACACCGGGGAGCTGTTTTTT. This codes for CSVAGTRNTGELFF.

This chain joins TRBV10-3 and TRBJ2-1, with 10 bases aligning to TRBD2. Germline loops: CDR1 ENHRY, CDR2 SYGVKD. The V and J ends lost 9 bases and 10 bases, in that order; junction bases with no gene match: 9. CDR3 length: 13 amino acids. The CDR3 reads CAIDASGSEEQFF. Written as DNA, the CDR3 is TGTGCCATAGATGCTAGCGGGAGCGAAGAGCAGTTCTTC.

The chain carries TRBV29-1 and TRBJ2-7; D is undetermined. CDR3 length equals 14 residues. Trimming cost V 2 bases and J 0 bases, with 11 bases left between them. Germline V lookup: CDR1 SQVTM, CDR2 ANQGSEA. The CDR3 nucleotides read TGCAGCGTTGAACTGACGGCCAGCTCCTACGAGCAGTACTTC. Translation gives CSVELTASSYEQYF.